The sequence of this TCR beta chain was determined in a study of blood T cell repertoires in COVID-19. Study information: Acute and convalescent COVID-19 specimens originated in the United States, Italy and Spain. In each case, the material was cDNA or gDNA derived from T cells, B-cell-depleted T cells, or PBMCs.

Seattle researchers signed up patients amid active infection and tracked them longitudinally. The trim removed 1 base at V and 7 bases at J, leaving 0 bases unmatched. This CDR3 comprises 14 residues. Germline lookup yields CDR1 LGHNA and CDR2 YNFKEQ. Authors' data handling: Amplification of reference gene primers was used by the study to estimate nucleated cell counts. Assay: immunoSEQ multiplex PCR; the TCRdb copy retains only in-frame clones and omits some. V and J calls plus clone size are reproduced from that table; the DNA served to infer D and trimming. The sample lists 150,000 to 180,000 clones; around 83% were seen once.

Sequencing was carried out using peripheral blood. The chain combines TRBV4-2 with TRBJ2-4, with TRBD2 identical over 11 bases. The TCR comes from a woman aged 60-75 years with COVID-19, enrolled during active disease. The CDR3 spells CASSQGLAGNIQYF. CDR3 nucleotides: TGTGCCAGCAGCCAAGGACTAGCGGGGAACATTCAGTACTTC.